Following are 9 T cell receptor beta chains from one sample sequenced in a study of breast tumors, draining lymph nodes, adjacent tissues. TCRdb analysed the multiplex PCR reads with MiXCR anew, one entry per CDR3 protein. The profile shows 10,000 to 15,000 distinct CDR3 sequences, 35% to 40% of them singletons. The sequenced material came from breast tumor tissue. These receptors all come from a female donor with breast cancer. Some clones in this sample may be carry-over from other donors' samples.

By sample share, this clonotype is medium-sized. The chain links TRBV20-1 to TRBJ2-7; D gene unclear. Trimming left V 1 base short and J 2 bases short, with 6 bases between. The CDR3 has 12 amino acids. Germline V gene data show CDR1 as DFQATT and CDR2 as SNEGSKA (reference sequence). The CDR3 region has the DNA TGCAGTGCTAGAGTCAGAGCCTACGAGCAGTACTTC. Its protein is CSARVRAYEQYF.

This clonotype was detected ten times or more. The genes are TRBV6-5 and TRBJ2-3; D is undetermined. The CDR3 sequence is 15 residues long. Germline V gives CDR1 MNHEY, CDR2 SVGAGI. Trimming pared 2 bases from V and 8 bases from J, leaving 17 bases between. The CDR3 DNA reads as TGTGCCAGCAGTTACAGGAGAGTAGGGCCCAGTACGCAGTATTTT. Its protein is CASSYRRVGPSTQYF.

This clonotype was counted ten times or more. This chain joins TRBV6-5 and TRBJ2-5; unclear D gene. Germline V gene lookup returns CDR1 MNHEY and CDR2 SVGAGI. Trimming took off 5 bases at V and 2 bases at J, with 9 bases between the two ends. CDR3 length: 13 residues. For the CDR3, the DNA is TGTGCCAGCAGTCGAGGAGCGCAAGAGACCCAGTACTTC. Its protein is CASSRGAQETQYF.

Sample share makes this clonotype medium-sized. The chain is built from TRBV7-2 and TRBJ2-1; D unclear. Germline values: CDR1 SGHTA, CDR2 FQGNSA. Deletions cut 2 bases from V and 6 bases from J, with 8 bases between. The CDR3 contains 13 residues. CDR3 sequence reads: CASSLQVVNEQFF. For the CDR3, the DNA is TGTGCCAGCAGCTTACAGGTTGTCAATGAGCAGTTCTTC.

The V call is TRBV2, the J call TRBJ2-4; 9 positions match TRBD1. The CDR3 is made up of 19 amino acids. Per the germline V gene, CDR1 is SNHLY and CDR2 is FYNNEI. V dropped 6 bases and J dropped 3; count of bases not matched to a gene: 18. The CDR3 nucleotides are TGTGCCAGCAGGTGGCGGGGACAGGGACCTCCTCGGGACAAAAACATTCAGTACTTC. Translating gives CASRWRGQGPPRDKNIQYF.

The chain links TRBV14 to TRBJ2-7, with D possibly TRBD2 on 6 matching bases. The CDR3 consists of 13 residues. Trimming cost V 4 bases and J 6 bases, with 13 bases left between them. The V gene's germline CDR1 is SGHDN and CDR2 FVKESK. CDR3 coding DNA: TGTGCCAGCAGCCCGTCCGCGGGACCCGAGCAGTACTTC. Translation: CASSPSAGPEQYF.

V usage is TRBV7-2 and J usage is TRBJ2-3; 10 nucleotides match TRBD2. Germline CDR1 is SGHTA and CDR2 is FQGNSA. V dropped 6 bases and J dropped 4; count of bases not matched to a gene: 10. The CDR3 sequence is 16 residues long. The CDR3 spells CASSPHSGRFADTQYF. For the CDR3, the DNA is TGTGCCAGCAGTCCTCATAGCGGGAGGTTCGCAGATACGCAGTATTTT.

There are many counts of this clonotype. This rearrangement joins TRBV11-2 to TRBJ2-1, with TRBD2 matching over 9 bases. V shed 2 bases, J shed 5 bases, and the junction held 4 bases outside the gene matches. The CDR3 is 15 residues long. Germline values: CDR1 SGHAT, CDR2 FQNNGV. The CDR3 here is CASSLRLADDNEQFF. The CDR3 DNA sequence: TGTGCCAGCAGCTTAAGACTAGCGGATGACAATGAGCAGTTCTTC.

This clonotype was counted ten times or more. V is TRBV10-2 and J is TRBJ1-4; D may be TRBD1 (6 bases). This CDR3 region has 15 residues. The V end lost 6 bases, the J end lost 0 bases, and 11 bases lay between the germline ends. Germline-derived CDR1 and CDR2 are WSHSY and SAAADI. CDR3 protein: CASSGQIATNEKLFF. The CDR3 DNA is TGCGCCAGCAGCGGACAGATTGCAACTAATGAAAAACTGTTTTTT.